The clone carrying this TCR beta chain was recorded at least ten times. As it was prepared, the TCRbeta library received unique molecular identifiers. TCRdb used MiXCR to reprocess the PCR reads, holding one entry per CDR3 protein. The table includes about 580,000 distinct CDR3 sequences, approximately 22% detected once. This sample was taken from a study of T-cell reconstitution after alpha-beta-depleted transplantation in children. Trimming shortened V by 5 bases and J by 5 bases, and 11 bases separated the two germline ends. This CDR3 has 13 amino acids. Germline values: CDR1 SEHNR, CDR2 FQNEAQ (reference sequence).

This specimen was PBMCs, mostly from graft donor cells, taken 360 days after TCRalphabeta/CD19-depleted stem cell transplant. This chain uses TRBV7-9 with TRBJ2-3, with D unresolved. This clonotype was obtained from a boy in the first two years of life who had a stem cell transplant for acute myeloid leukemia, so the T cells may come from the graft donor. The CDR3 nucleotides are TGTGCCAGCAGCATGCCACGTGAAGATACGCAGTATTTT. Its protein is CASSMPREDTQYF.